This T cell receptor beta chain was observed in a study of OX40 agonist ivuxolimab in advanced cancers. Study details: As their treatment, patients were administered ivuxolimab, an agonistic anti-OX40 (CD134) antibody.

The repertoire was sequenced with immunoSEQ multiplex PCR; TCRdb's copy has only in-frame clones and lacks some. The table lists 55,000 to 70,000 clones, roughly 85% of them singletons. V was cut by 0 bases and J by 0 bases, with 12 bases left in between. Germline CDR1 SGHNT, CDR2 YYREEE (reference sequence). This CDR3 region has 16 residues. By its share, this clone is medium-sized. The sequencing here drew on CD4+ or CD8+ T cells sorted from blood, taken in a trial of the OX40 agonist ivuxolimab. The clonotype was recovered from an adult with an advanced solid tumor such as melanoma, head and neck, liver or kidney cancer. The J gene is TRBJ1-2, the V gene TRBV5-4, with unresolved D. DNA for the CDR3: TGTGCCAGCAGCTTGGATTTGGAACGGGCTAACTATGGCTACACCTTC. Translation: CASSLDLERANYGYTF.